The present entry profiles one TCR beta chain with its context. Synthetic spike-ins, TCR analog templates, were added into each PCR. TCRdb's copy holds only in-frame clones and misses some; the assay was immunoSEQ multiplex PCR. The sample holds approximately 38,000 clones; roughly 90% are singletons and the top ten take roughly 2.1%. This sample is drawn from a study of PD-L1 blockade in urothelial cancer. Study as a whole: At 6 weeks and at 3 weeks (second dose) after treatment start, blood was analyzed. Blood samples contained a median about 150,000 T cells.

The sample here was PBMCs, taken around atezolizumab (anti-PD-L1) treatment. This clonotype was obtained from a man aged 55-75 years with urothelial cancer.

The chain's CDR3 is CASSLNPGDYNEQFF. CDR3 nucleotide sequence: TGCGCCAGCAGCTTAAATCCGGGAGACTACAATGAGCAGTTCTTC. The chain links TRBV5-1 to TRBJ2-1, with TRBD2 as a possible D gene (6 bases). This CDR3 region has 15 residues. Deletions cut 2 bases from V and 3 bases from J, with 12 bases between. Germline CDR1 SGHRS, CDR2 YFSETQ.